What follows are 20 T cell receptor beta chains derived from one specimen sequenced in a study of shared clonotypes between healthy human individuals. The repertoire was sequenced with immunoSEQ multiplex PCR; TCRdb's copy has only in-frame clones and lacks some. The sample includes some 2 million clones, over 85% of them seen just once. The naive CD8 population came from CD45RO-negative cells selected for CCR7, without terminally differentiated effector memory CD45RA+ cells. Input material: naive CD8+ T cells sorted from blood. The source of these receptors is a man aged 18 to 29 in good health.

The rearrangement links TRBV27 to TRBJ2-5; TRBD1 is a possible D gene (6 bases). The CDR3 contains 12 residues. From germline, CDR1 is MNHEY and CDR2 SMNVEV (reference sequence). V lost 7 bases, J lost 4 bases, and 10 bases lay in between. In DNA, the CDR3 is TGTGCCAGCAAGACAGGAGGAGAGACCCAGTACTTC. Protein sequence: CASKTGGETQYF.

Worth noting for this clone: This sample also contains other DNA sequences that code for the same CDR3. The DNA of the CDR3 is TGTGCCAGCAGCTTAGCTAGGGGCTACGAGCAGTACTTC. This translates into CASSLARGYEQYF. The chain carries TRBV11-2 and TRBJ2-7, with a possible D match to TRBD1 (5 bases). The CDR3 totals 13 residues. V lost 1 base to trimming and J lost 3 bases, with 7 bases between them. Germline loops: CDR1 SGHAT, CDR2 FQNNGV.

The chain has TRBV5-8 and TRBJ2-5, with 13 bases matching TRBD2. J was trimmed by 3 bases and V by 4 bases; bases with no gene match: 6. The CDR3 sequence is 16 residues long. Germline V gives CDR1 SGHTS, CDR2 YDEGEE. Here the CDR3 reads CASSLWTSGGEETQYF. The CDR3 nucleotides read TGTGCCAGCAGCCTTTGGACTAGCGGGGGCGAAGAGACCCAGTACTTC.

The chain joins TRBV10-2 to TRBJ2-3; 7 bases line up with TRBD2. The germline gives CDR1 WSHSY, CDR2 SAAADI. With 6 bases clipped from V and 4 bases from J, the junction kept 7 bases outside the gene matches. CDR3 length: 14 residues. The CDR3 sequence: CASRGREPADTQYF. The CDR3 DNA sequence: TGCGCCAGCAGGGGGCGGGAGCCCGCAGATACGCAGTATTTT.

The chain links TRBV5-8 to TRBJ1-1; D call uncertain. Trimming removed 4 bases from V and 1 base from J, with 17 bases in between. The CDR3 runs 16 residues. CDR1 is SGHTS, CDR2 YDEGEE, per germline. The CDR3 reads CASSPDGKRENTEAFF. The CDR3 DNA sequence: TGTGCCAGCAGCCCGGACGGGAAACGGGAGAACACTGAAGCTTTCTTT.

This clone was counted a single time. V and J are TRBV27 and TRBJ2-5; 7 nucleotides match TRBD1. CDR1 MNHEY and CDR2 SMNVEV come from the germline V gene (reference sequence). The length of the CDR3 is 15 residues. V shed 1 base and J 4 bases; nucleotides not matched to a gene: 6. The CDR3 region has the DNA TGTGCCAGCAGTTTATTGGGGACAGAGGGAGAGACCCAGTACTTC. Translating gives CASSLLGTEGETQYF.

The gene calls are TRBV28 and TRBJ1-2, with D perhaps matching TRBD1 (6 bases). Looked up from germline, CDR1 is MDHEN and CDR2 is SYDVKM. The CDR3 spans 17 residues. With 1 base removed from V and 2 bases from J, the gap between germline ends came to 17 bases. CDR3 sequence reads: CASSLFKTGQINYGYTF. CDR3 coding DNA: TGTGCCAGCAGTTTATTCAAAACTGGACAGATCAACTATGGCTACACCTTC.

CDR3 coding DNA: TGTGCCAGCAGCCCAAAAATGGATACCCGACCCTACGAGCAGTACTTC. It is translated as CASSPKMDTRPYEQYF. The chain combines TRBV7-9 with TRBJ2-7; no clear D. V lost 5 bases and J 2 bases, leaving 19 bases between the germline ends. Germline CDR1 reads SEHNR; CDR2 reads FQNEAQ (reference sequence). The CDR3 has 16 amino acids. The entire variable domain, with the rest obtained from reference TRBV7-9 and TRBJ2-7, is as follows: DTGVSQNPRHKITKRGQNVTFRCDPISEHNRLYWYRQTLGQGPEFLTYFQNEAQLEKSRLLSDRFSAERPKGSFSTLEIQRTEQGDSAMYLCASSPKMDTRPYEQYFGPGTRLTVT.

V is TRBV11-1 and J is TRBJ1-2; a possible D gene is TRBD1 (5 bases). There are 16 residues in the CDR3. Trimming removed 7 bases from V and 2 bases from J, with 20 bases in between. Germline V CDR1 and CDR2: SGHAT, FQDESV (reference sequence). This CDR3 is CASTPGPLSANYGYTF. CDR3 bases: TGTGCCAGCACCCCGGGGCCGCTCTCCGCCAACTATGGCTACACCTTC.

This clone showed up just once. This rearrangement joins TRBV4-1 to TRBJ2-5; a possible D gene is TRBD1 (6 bases). Per germline, CDR1 MGHRA and CDR2 YSYEKL. The CDR3 has 15 amino acids. With 0 bases removed from V and 0 bases from J, the gap between germline ends came to 8 bases. CDR3 loop: CASSQDTGYQETQYF. The CDR3 DNA follows: TGCGCCAGCAGCCAAGATACAGGGTACCAAGAGACCCAGTACTTC.

A word on this clone: Within the sample, other DNA sequences also encode this same CDR3. The V gene is TRBV9, the J gene TRBJ2-1, with D perhaps TRBD1 (5 bases). The CDR3 covers 12 residues. Trimming left V 5 bases short and J 10 bases short, with 13 bases between. Germline CDR1 SGDLS, CDR2 YYNGEE. CDR3 coding DNA: TGTGCCAGCAGGGGGCTTTCCAACGAGCAGTTCTTC. Amino acid sequence: CASRGLSNEQFF. The full variable domain, with the rest looked up from reference TRBV9 and TRBJ2-1, is DSGVTQTPKHLITATGQRVTLRCSPRSGDLSVYWYQQSLDQGLQFLIQYYNGEERAKGNILERFSAQQFPDLHSELNLSSLELGDSALYFCASRGLSNEQFFGPGTRLTVL.

The chain uses TRBV28 and TRBJ2-5, with 12 positions matching TRBD2. This CDR3 has 17 residues. Germline CDR1 is MDHEN and CDR2 is SYDVKM. V was clipped by 4 bases and J by 5 bases; unmatched bases: 11. The CDR3 DNA is TGTGCCAGCAGTTCTTCCGGACTAGCGGGGAATTGGGAGACCCAGTACTTC. Residues: CASSSSGLAGNWETQYF.

This rearrangement joins TRBV7-8 to TRBJ2-1; 7 bases are a match to TRBD2. The CDR3 is 14 residues long. V was clipped by 3 bases and J by 8 bases; unmatched bases: 7. CDR1 is SGHVS and CDR2 is FQNEAQ in the germline V gene. The CDR3 loop reads CASSFLGGSDEQFF. In nucleotides, the CDR3 is TGTGCCAGCAGCTTTTTGGGCGGGAGTGATGAGCAGTTCTTC.

The rearrangement joins TRBV10-2 to TRBJ2-3; 12 bases match TRBD2. Per the germline V gene, CDR1 is WSHSY and CDR2 is SAAADI. CDR3 length equals 15 residues. Germline trimming cut 7 bases from V and 5 bases from J; bases unmatched to any gene: 7. In DNA, the CDR3 is TGCGCCAGCACCCTGACTAGCGGGAGCGAAGATACGCAGTATTTT. Translating gives CASTLTSGSEDTQYF.

This chain uses TRBV18 with TRBJ2-3; 8 bases map to TRBD2. The CDR3 is 15 amino acids. From germline, CDR1 is KGHSH and CDR2 LQKENI. After removal of 4 bases from V and 1 base from J, the junction contained 4 bases not matched to a gene. This chain's CDR3 is CASSQTSARTDTQYF. In DNA form, the CDR3 reads TGTGCCAGCTCACAGACTAGCGCCCGCACAGATACGCAGTATTTT.

The chain combines TRBV19 with TRBJ2-7, with D possibly TRBD2 on 5 matching bases. V gave up 8 bases and J gave up 2 bases, with 10 bases separating them. The CDR3 consists of 12 residues. Germline CDR1 is LNHDA and CDR2 is SQIVND (reference sequence). The CDR3 here is CASASGTYEQYF. CDR3 nucleotides: TGTGCCAGTGCCAGCGGTACCTACGAGCAGTACTTC.

As regards this clone: This sample also contains other DNA sequences that code for the same CDR3. V usage is TRBV13 and J usage is TRBJ2-7, with 7 bases identical to TRBD1. The CDR3 length is 14 residues. Losses at the gene ends were 5 bases for V and 2 bases for J; bases not matched to a gene: 6. Germline V gene sequence: CDR1 PRHDT, CDR2 FYEKMQ (reference sequence). Written as DNA, the CDR3 is TGTGCCAGCAGCCTTCGGGACAGAACCTACGAGCAGTACTTC. This codes for CASSLRDRTYEQYF.

This rearrangement joins TRBV6-5 to TRBJ2-1; unclear D gene. With 2 bases removed from V and 0 bases from J, the gap between germline ends came to 8 bases. The V gene's germline CDR1 is MNHEY and CDR2 SVGAGI. The CDR3 extends over 15 amino acids. This CDR3 reads CASSYTASSYNEQFF. The DNA of the CDR3 is TGTGCCAGCAGTTACACGGCAAGCTCCTACAATGAGCAGTTCTTC.

The chain uses TRBV15 and TRBJ1-2; no firm D call. Trimming left V 0 bases short and J 4 bases short, with 18 bases between. The CDR3 runs to 17 residues. Germline V gene lookup returns CDR1 LNHNV and CDR2 YYDKDF (reference sequence). The CDR3 loop reads CATSRDPRAEAFYGYTF. The CDR3 bases are TGTGCCACCAGCAGAGATCCAAGGGCGGAGGCCTTCTATGGCTACACCTTC.

The chain joins TRBV4-1 to TRBJ1-3; no definite D call. CDR1 is MGHRA, CDR2 YSYEKL, per germline. This CDR3 is built from 15 residues. The ends were cut back, 0 bases at V and 0 bases at J, with 6 bases in the middle. The CDR3: CASSQETSSGNTIYF. The CDR3, as DNA: TGCGCCAGCAGCCAAGAAACGAGCTCTGGAAACACCATATATTTT.